The entry below describes one TCR beta chain. These data originate in a study of blood T cell repertoires in COVID-19. Study details: Samples representing acute and convalescent COVID-19 were sourced from the United States, Italy and Spain. T cells, B-cell-depleted T cells, or PBMCs provided the cDNA or gDNA that served as material.

Original methodology: By means of reference gene primer amplification, nucleated cell counts were estimated. Only in-frame clones appear in the TCRdb table, and some are missing; sequencing was by immunoSEQ multiplex PCR. Clonal size and the V and J genes are those of that table, whereas D and trimming came from the DNA. Of some 110,000 clones in the sample, 75% to 95% were seen once. CDR3 length: 16 residues. V lost 4 bases and J lost 0, with 13 bases in between. Germline CDR1 and CDR2: LGHDT and YNNKEL (reference sequence). Sequencing was done on a sample of peripheral blood. This receptor was identified in a human donor with active COVID-19. The donor label of this sample is uncertain. The rearrangement joins TRBV3-1 (or the pseudogene TRBV3-2) to TRBJ1-5, with a possible D match to TRBD1 (6 bases). The DNA for the CDR3 is TGTGCCAGCAGCCTCGGACAGTCAAATAGCAATCAGCCCCAGCATTTT. Translated: CASSLGQSNSNQPQHF.